This TCR beta chain appears in the sequencing data of a study of T-cell reconstitution after alpha-beta-depleted transplantation in children. This clonotype was found many times. Unique molecular identifiers featured in how the TCRbeta library was prepared. TCRdb called the PCR reads again in MiXCR, with one record for every CDR3 protein. There are about 230,000 distinct CDR3 sequences in the sample; about 9.2% occur only once, and approximately 6.6% lies in the top ten. The CDR3 totals 14 residues. With V trimmed by 6 bases and J by 0 bases, 5 bases remained unmatched. Germline CDR1 is MNHEY and CDR2 is SVGAGI.

Material: PBMCs from the stem cell graft donor, obtained from the stem cell graft. This TCR derives from a human donor who donated a stem cell graft to a child with acute lymphoblastic leukemia. V is TRBV6-5 and J is TRBJ2-7, with 7 nucleotides matching TRBD2. CDR3 bases: TGTGCCAGCAGACAAACTAGCGCCTCCTACGAGCAGTACTTC. Translating it yields CASRQTSASYEQYF.